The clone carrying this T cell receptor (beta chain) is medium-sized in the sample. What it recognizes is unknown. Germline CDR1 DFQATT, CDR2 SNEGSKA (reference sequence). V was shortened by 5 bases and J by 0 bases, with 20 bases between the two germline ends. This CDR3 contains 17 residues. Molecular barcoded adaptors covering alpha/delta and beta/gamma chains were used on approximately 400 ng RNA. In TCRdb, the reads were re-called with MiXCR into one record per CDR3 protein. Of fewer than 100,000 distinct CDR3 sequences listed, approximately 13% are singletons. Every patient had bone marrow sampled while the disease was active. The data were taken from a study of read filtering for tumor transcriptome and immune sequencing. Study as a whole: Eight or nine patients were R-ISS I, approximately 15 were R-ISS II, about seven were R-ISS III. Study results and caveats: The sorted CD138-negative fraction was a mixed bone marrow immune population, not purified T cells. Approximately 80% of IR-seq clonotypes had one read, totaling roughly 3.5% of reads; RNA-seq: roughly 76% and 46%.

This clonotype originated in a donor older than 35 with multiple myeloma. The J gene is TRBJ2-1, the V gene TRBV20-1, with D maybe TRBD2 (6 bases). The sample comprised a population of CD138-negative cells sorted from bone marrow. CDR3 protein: CSARGRLFGSSYNEQFF. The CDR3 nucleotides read TGCAGTGCTCGTGGAAGACTATTCGGGAGCTCCTACAATGAGCAGTTCTTC.